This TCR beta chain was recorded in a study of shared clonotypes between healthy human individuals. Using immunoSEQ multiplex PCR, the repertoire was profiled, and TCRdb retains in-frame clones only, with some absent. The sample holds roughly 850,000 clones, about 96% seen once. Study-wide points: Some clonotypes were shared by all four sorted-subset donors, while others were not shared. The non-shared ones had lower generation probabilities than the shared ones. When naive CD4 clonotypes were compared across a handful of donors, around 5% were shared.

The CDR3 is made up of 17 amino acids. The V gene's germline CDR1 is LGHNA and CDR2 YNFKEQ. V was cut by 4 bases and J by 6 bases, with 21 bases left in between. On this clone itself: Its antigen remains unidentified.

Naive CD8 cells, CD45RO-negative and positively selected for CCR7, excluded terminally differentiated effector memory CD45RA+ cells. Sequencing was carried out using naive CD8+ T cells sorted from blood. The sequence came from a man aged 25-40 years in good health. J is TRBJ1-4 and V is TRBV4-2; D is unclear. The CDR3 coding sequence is TGTGCCAGCAGCCCCGCGGAGAGGTTGGGCTTATATGAAAAACTGTTTTTT. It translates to CASSPAERLGLYEKLFF.